The present entry profiles one T cell receptor beta chain with its context. The antigen is unknown. Combining iRepertoire HTBI primers with Arm-PCR of CDR3 regions, the authors built TCR beta libraries. TCRdb fed the multiplex PCR reads into MiXCR, producing one record per CDR3 protein. The table lists around 450,000 distinct CDR3 sequences, 15% of them singletons. This CDR3 has 14 residues. Germline loops: CDR1 SGHTA, CDR2 FQGTGA. The data were obtained in a study of regulatory T cells in long-lasting Graves disease. Indicated time point: newly diagnosed GD, antithyroid drugs for less than 3 months. RNA isolated from PBMCs was used to make the TCR library. Patients all came to the study from an endocrinology department in Xi'an, China. Study-wide results and caveats: Peripheral blood alone, not thyroid tissue, underwent study.

This same sample was also taken into another study, of T cells in Graves' hyperthyroidism and ophthalmopathy. In that study: When the TCR CDR3 underwent first-round RT-PCR, the HTBI primer set was used.

The sample in question was peripheral blood mononuclear cells (PBMCs), obtained at new diagnosis, from a patient treated with antithyroid drugs. The receptor was derived from a woman in her thirties or forties with Graves disease. V and J are TRBV7-3 and TRBJ2-3; D possibly corresponds to TRBD1 (6 bases). Gene TRBJ1-5 matches the end of the DNA better, so the J call may be wrong. In DNA form, the CDR3 reads TGTGCCAGCAGCCAAACAGGGTCCACAGATACGCAGCATTTT. It is translated as CASSQTGSTDTQHF.